The clone carrying this T cell receptor (beta chain) has a single count. Trimming shortened V by 3 bases and J by 0 bases, and 8 bases separated the two germline ends. The germline gives CDR1 ENHRY, CDR2 SYGVKD. This CDR3 spans 14 amino acids. The data were obtained in a study of blood T cell repertoires in COVID-19. TCRdb's copy holds only in-frame clones and misses some; the assay was immunoSEQ multiplex PCR. In the table there are about 300,000 clones, 88% of which are singletons. J is TRBJ1-1 and V is TRBV10-3; D unresolved. Input material: peripheral blood. This receptor was obtained from a woman in her thirties who had recovered from COVID-19. The CDR3 loop is CAISDRLVNTEAFF. The CDR3, as DNA: TGTGCCATCAGTGACAGGTTAGTGAACACTGAAGCTTTCTTT.